The T cell receptor (beta chain) described here comes from a study of blood T cell repertoires in COVID-19. Overall study context: Acute-phase and convalescent COVID-19 samples originated in the United States, Italy and Spain. T cells, B-cell-depleted T cells, or PBMCs provided the cDNA or gDNA that served as material.

How the authors handled the data: Using reference gene primer amplification, nucleated cell counts were estimated. Measured with immunoSEQ multiplex PCR; TCRdb has only the in-frame clones, and not every one. The V and J calls and clone size are taken from that table; D and trimming were inferred from the DNA. The sample includes around 220,000 clones, about 88% of them seen just once. Trimming removed 5 bases from V and 4 bases from J, with 11 bases in between. CDR3 length: 13 amino acids. This TCR derives from a woman aged 40 to 49 who had recovered from COVID-19. The source material was peripheral blood. The V gene is TRBV12-3 or TRBV12-4, the J gene TRBJ1-1, with D hard to call. The CDR3 protein is CASSPYDFTEAFF. DNA for the CDR3: TGTGCCAGCAGTCCGTATGACTTCACTGAAGCTTTCTTT.